These 24 T cell receptor beta chains were all obtained from the same sample, sequenced in a study of identical twins (dated by TCRdb to the mid-2010s). Receptor amplification or capture employed 5' RACE. Sequenced on an Illumina HiSeq 2000. The public reads were reprocessed in TCRdb via fastp at Q25 and MiXCR, keeping in-frame beta chains. One record per CDR3 amino acid sequence lists the most common genes and DNA. Across this sample there are some 320,000 distinct CDR3 sequences, with 9% to 15% seen only once. 7.2% of the sample goes to the ten largest clones. This same sample was also taken into another study, of yellow fever vaccine responses in identical twins.

Sequencing was carried out using CD8+ T cells sorted from blood. All receptors come from a woman between 18 and 29 years old in good health.

The chain is built from TRBV12-3 or TRBV12-4 and TRBJ2-6; D gene uncertain. The CDR3 spans 13 residues. The V and J ends lost 5 bases and 4 bases respectively, with 6 bases between them. The chain's CDR3 is CASSPAGANVLTF. The CDR3 DNA reads TGTGCCAGCAGTCCAGCGGGGGCCAACGTCCTGACTTTC.

This clonotype has ten or more counts. The chain links TRBV5-1 to TRBJ2-4, with TRBD1 identical over 9 bases. The CDR3 has 20 amino acids. Unmatched junction bases numbered 17, after V lost 4 bases and J lost 0 bases. CDR1 and CDR2 (germline): SGHRS, YFSETQ. The chain's CDR3 is CASSPSGTGIFYGAKNIQYF. CDR3 nucleotide sequence: TGCGCCAGCAGCCCCTCCGGGACAGGGATTTTTTACGGAGCCAAAAACATTCAGTACTTC.

The chain combines TRBV28 with TRBJ2-3; 11 positions agree with TRBD2. The CDR3 runs to 17 residues. Per germline, CDR1 MDHEN and CDR2 SYDVKM. V dropped 6 bases and J dropped 7; count of bases not matched to a gene: 15. The CDR3 protein is CASSPPMVAGGPYTQYF. As DNA, the CDR3 is TGTGCCAGCAGCCCTCCTATGGTAGCGGGAGGGCCATATACGCAGTATTTT. Full variable domain (missing parts from reference TRBV28 and TRBJ2-3): DVKVTQSSRYLVKRTGEKVFLECVQDMDHENMFWYRQDPGLGLRLIYFSYDVKMKEKGDIPEGYSVSREKKERFSLILESASTNQTSMYLCASSPPMVAGGPYTQYFGPGTRLTVL.

This clonotype was counted between two and nine times. This sequence joins TRBV6-5 and TRBJ1-1; 7 positions agree with TRBD1. V lost 2 bases, J lost 4 bases, and 7 bases stayed unmatched. The CDR3 contains 15 residues. Germline assignment: CDR1 MNHEY and CDR2 SVGAGI. Here the CDR3 DNA reads TGTGCCAGCAGTTACAAGGGGGCGCGGAGCACTGAAGCTTTCTTT. This encodes CASSYKGARSTEAFF.

This chain links TRBV24-1 with TRBJ2-1; tentatively, D is TRBD1 (6 bases). CDR3 length: 15 amino acids. Trimming cost V 0 bases and J 5 bases, with 10 bases left between them. The germline CDR1 and CDR2 sequences are KGHDR and SFDVKD. The chain's CDR3 is CATSDLQDSHNEQFF. The DNA for the CDR3 is TGTGCCACCAGTGATTTGCAGGACAGCCACAATGAGCAGTTCTTC.

The chain combines TRBV19 with TRBJ2-1, with 7 nucleotides matching TRBD2. V lost 3 bases to trimming and J lost 2 bases; unmatched junction nucleotides: 4. In germline, CDR1 is LNHDA, CDR2 SQIVND (reference sequence). CDR3 length: 15 amino acids. Here the CDR3 reads CASSIGGSAYNEQFF. The CDR3 nucleotides read TGTGCCAGTAGTATCGGCGGGAGTGCCTACAATGAGCAGTTCTTC.

This clonotype was seen a few times. The V and J genes are TRBV7-9 and TRBJ2-7; TRBD1 matches at 10 bases. The CDR3 loop spans 14 amino acids. Germline CDR1 is SEHNR and CDR2 is FQNEAQ (reference sequence). V lost 6 bases and J lost 2; bases outside the gene matches: 4. The CDR3 DNA reads TGTGCCAGCAGGGGACAGGGGTTTCCCTACGAGCAGTACGTC. Encoded protein: CASRGQGFPYEQYV.

This clonotype was counted ten times or more. This rearrangement joins TRBV5-1 to TRBJ2-2, with 11 bases lining up with TRBD1. V lost 5 bases to trimming and J lost 2 bases; unmatched junction nucleotides: 8. Germline lookup yields CDR1 SGHRS and CDR2 YFSETQ. The CDR3 runs 17 residues. CDR3 sequence reads: CASRQPRTGGNTGELFF. CDR3 coding DNA: TGCGCCAGCAGACAACCCCGGACAGGGGGCAACACCGGGGAGCTGTTTTTT.

The rearrangement links TRBV4-1 to TRBJ1-2, with D possibly being TRBD1 (5 bases). Trimming cost V 0 bases and J 6 bases, with 14 bases left between them. The V gene's germline CDR1 is MGHRA and CDR2 YSYEKL. The CDR3 runs to 15 residues. CDR3 nucleotide sequence: TGCGCCAGCAGCCAAGAGGGGGTGGGGTCGGATGGCTACACCTTC. Translation: CASSQEGVGSDGYTF.

The CDR3: CASSLTAPRGGPGELFF. The CDR3 region has the DNA TGTGCCAGCAGCTTAACGGCTCCGCGGGGGGGCCCCGGGGAGCTGTTTTTT. The chain is built from TRBV7-2 and TRBJ2-2; 9 positions agree with TRBD2. Germline V CDR1 and CDR2: SGHTA, FQGNSA. The CDR3 contains 17 residues. The ends lost 2 bases at V and 6 bases at J; junction bases unmatched: 10.

This clonotype came up a few times. The rearrangement links TRBV28 to TRBJ2-5; no firm D call. Germline CDR1 reads MDHEN; CDR2 reads SYDVKM. The CDR3 spans 13 residues. Trimming shortened V by 3 bases and J by 1 base, and 6 bases separated the two germline ends. The CDR3 DNA is TGTGCCAGCAGTTTCCGCCTCCAAGAGACCCAGTACTTC. Its protein product is CASSFRLQETQYF.

V gene TRBV11-2 combines with J gene TRBJ2-2; 14 positions match TRBD2. There are 17 residues in the CDR3. Germline CDR1 and CDR2: SGHAT and FQNNGV. Trimming removed 0 bases from V and 5 bases from J; junction bases left unmatched: 2. CDR3 region: CASSLDGTSGRTGELFF. The CDR3 bases are TGTGCCAGCAGCTTAGATGGGACTAGCGGGAGAACCGGGGAGCTGTTTTTT. The complete variable domain, with remaining parts taken from reference TRBV11-2 and TRBJ2-2, reads EAGVAQSPRYKIIEKRQSVAFWCNPISGHATLYWYQQILGQGPKLLIQFQNNGVVDDSQLPKDRFSAERLKGVDSTLKIQPAKLEDSAVYLCASSLDGTSGRTGELFFGEGSRLTVL.

This clonotype was seen ten or more times. The chain carries TRBV12-3 or TRBV12-4 and TRBJ2-5; 12 nucleotides match TRBD2. The V gene end was trimmed by 4 bases and the J gene end by 2 bases; junction bases not matched to a gene: 5. The CDR3 has 16 amino acids. The DNA for the CDR3 is TGTGCCAGCAGTTCGGGACTAGCGGGCGCACAAGAGACCCAGTACTTC. Its translation: CASSSGLAGAQETQYF.

This clonotype was seen more than once but under ten times. The CDR3 sequence is CATQEQGNPTDTQYF. The CDR3, as DNA: TGTGCCACCCAAGAACAGGGAAACCCCACAGATACGCAGTATTTT. The rearrangement joins TRBV6-1 to TRBJ2-3, with D perhaps matching TRBD1 (6 bases). CDR1 and CDR2 from the germline V gene are MNHNS and SASEGT. The CDR3 length is 15 residues. Trimming removed 10 bases from V and 2 bases from J, with 19 bases in between.

A few counts support this clonotype. The CDR3 bases are TGTGCCAGCAGTTTATGGACTCACTGGACCGACAATGAGCAGTTCTTC. Translation gives CASSLWTHWTDNEQFF. The chain combines TRBV11-2 with TRBJ2-1, with a possible D match to TRBD2 (5 bases). Germline V gene data show CDR1 as SGHAT and CDR2 as FQNNGV. This CDR3 has 16 residues. V was cut by 6 bases and J by 5 bases, with 20 bases left in between.

V gene TRBV6-5 combines with J gene TRBJ2-7; TRBD2 aligns across 10 bases. This CDR3 has 15 residues. The trim removed 0 bases at V and 4 bases at J, leaving 3 bases unmatched. CDR1 and CDR2 from the germline V gene are MNHEY and SVGAGI. DNA of the CDR3: TGTGCCAGCAGTTACTCGGCTAGCGGGAGTTACGAGCAGTACTTC. It is translated as CASSYSASGSYEQYF.

V and J are TRBV20-1 and TRBJ2-3; possibly TRBD2 for D (7 bases). The CDR3 is made up of 13 amino acids. CDR1 and CDR2 (germline): DFQATT, SNEGSKA (reference sequence). V dropped 7 bases and J dropped 0 bases, with 11 bases sitting between them. The CDR3 coding sequence is TGCAGTGAGGAGGGGGGGAGCACAGATACGCAGTATTTT. This codes for CSEEGGSTDTQYF.

The CDR3 loop is CASSQVDLYYGYTF. CDR3 coding DNA: TGCGCCAGCAGCCAAGTGGACCTTTACTATGGCTACACCTTC. The rearrangement uses TRBV4-1 and TRBJ1-2; D is unresolved. Germline CDR1 is MGHRA and CDR2 is YSYEKL. The CDR3 has 14 residues. V was trimmed by 1 base and J by 3 bases, leaving 9 bases between them.

The gene calls are TRBV6-5 and TRBJ2-5, with D possibly being TRBD1 (5 bases). The CDR3 consists of 14 residues. Germline CDR1 MNHEY, CDR2 SVGAGI. Trimming cost V 2 bases and J 2 bases, with 9 bases left between them. The CDR3 sequence is CASSYRGGQETQYF. CDR3 in DNA: TGTGCCAGCAGTTACAGGGGTGGGCAAGAGACCCAGTACTTC.

This clonotype was picked up a small number of times. The chain is built from TRBV5-6 and TRBJ2-4; unclear D gene. This CDR3 has 15 residues. The ends were cut back, 4 bases at V and 0 bases at J, with 11 bases in the middle. The germline gives CDR1 SGHDT, CDR2 YYEEEE. CDR3 amino acids: CASSGKPLAKNIQYF. The CDR3 DNA reads TGTGCCAGCAGCGGCAAGCCACTAGCCAAAAACATTCAGTACTTC. Combining the CDR3 with reference TRBV5-6 and TRBJ2-4 gives the whole variable domain DAGVTQSPTHLIKTRGQQVTLRCSPKSGHDTVSWYQQALGQGPQFIFQYYEEEERQRGNFPDRFSGHQFPNYSSELNVNALLLGDSALYLCASSGKPLAKNIQYFGAGTRLSVL.

This clonotype appeared a few times. The chain links TRBV29-1 to TRBJ2-1; 16 bases map to TRBD2. J was trimmed by 4 bases and V by 4 bases; bases with no gene match: 7. The CDR3 has 17 amino acids. Germline values: CDR1 SQVTM, CDR2 ANQGSEA. The CDR3 loop is CSVAGLAGGTAYNEQFF. CDR3 DNA: TGCAGCGTTGCGGGACTAGCGGGGGGGACAGCTTACAATGAGCAGTTCTTC.

CDR3 in amino acids: CASSPRSNYGYTF. Written as DNA, the CDR3 is TGTGCCAGCAGCCCTCGGAGTAACTATGGCTACACCTTC. The chain combines TRBV7-9 with TRBJ1-2; D is uncertain. Trimming left V 5 bases short and J 1 base short, with 8 bases between. In germline, CDR1 is SEHNR, CDR2 FQNEAQ (reference sequence). The CDR3 is 13 residues long.

This clonotype was observed a handful of times. The chain carries TRBV9 and TRBJ2-2; weak D call: TRBD2 (5 bases). Germline values: CDR1 SGDLS, CDR2 YYNGEE. The V end was cut by 4 bases, the J end by 5 bases, with 9 bases between. The CDR3 has 13 amino acids. The CDR3, as DNA: TGTGCCAGCAGCAAACCGGGGACCGGGGAGCTGTTTTTT. This translates into CASSKPGTGELFF. Looking up the rest from reference TRBV9 and TRBJ2-2 gives the full variable domain: DSGVTQTPKHLITATGQRVTLRCSPRSGDLSVYWYQQSLDQGLQFLIQYYNGEERAKGNILERFSAQQFPDLHSELNLSSLELGDSALYFCASSKPGTGELFFGEGSRLTVL.

The chain carries TRBV20-1 and TRBJ2-7, with 12 positions matching TRBD2. CDR1 DFQATT and CDR2 SNEGSKA come from the germline V gene (reference sequence). The CDR3 has 16 residues. With V trimmed by 3 bases and J by 0 bases, 6 bases remained unmatched. CDR3 coding DNA: TGCAGTGCTAGTGAGACTAGCGGGGGCCACTCCTACGAGCAGTACTTC. Protein: CSASETSGGHSYEQYF.